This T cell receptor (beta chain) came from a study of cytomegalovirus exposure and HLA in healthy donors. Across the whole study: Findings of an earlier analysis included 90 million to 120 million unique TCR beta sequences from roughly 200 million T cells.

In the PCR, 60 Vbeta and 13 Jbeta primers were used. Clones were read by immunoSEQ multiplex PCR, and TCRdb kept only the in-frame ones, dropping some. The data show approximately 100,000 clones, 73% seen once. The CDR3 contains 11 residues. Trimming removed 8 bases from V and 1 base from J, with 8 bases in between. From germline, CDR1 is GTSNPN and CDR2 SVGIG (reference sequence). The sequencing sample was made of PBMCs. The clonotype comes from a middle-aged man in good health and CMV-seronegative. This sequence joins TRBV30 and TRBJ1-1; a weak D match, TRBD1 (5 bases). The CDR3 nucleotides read TGTGCCAGCAGGGAGAACACTGAAGCTTTCTTT. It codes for CASRENTEAFF. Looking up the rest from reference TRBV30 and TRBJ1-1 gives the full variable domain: SQTIHQWPATLVQPVGSPLSLECTVEGTSNPNLYWYRQAAGRGLQLLFYSVGIGQISSEVPQNLSASRPQDRQFILSSKKLLLSDSGFYLCASRENTEAFFGQGTRLTVV.